This is a list of T cell receptor beta chains from one sample in a study of ipilimumab plus nivolumab after autologous stem cell transplantation. The protocol was immunoSEQ multiplex PCR, while the TCRdb copy is restricted to in-frame clones and leaves out a portion. The data contain 8,500 to 10,000 clones, 60% to 80% of them singletons. Sequenced here: PBMCs, sampled in a trial of ipilimumab plus nivolumab as post-transplant consolidation. These receptor sequences come from a female donor with multiple myeloma. CDR3s include the opening cysteine and the closing phenylalanine or tryptophan. The D gene is left open where the match is weak. The listing skips clone size in some rows; elsewhere it reads once, few, many or a size class.

J: TRBJ2-6; V: TRBV27; D: NA; size: NA; CDR3: CATGTANSGANVLTF; DNA: TGTGCCACCGGGACTGCCAACTCTGGGGCCAACGTCCTGACTTTC
J: TRBJ2-5; V: TRBV27; D: TRBD2; size: NA; CDR3: CASSPTSGPETQYF; DNA: TGTGCCAGCAGTCCCACTAGCGGACCGGAGACCCAGTACTTC
J: TRBJ2-7; V: TRBV28; D: NA; size: NA; CDR3: CASSPSSYEQYF; DNA: TGTGCCAGCAGCCCTAGCTCCTACGAGCAGTACTTC
J: TRBJ2-5; V: TRBV18; D: TRBD1; size: NA; CDR3: CASSLDRLQETQYF; DNA: TGTGCCAGCTCACTGGACAGGCTGCAAGAGACCCAGTACTTC
J: TRBJ2-7; V: TRBV6-6; D: TRBD2; size: once; CDR3: CASRLAGTSYEQYF; DNA: TGTGCCAGCAGACTAGCGGGAACCTCCTACGAGCAGTACTTC
J: TRBJ2-7; V: TRBV6-1; D: NA; size: NA; CDR3: CASSEVILYEQYF; DNA: TGTGCCAGCAGTGAAGTGATACTCTACGAGCAGTACTTC
J: TRBJ1-1; V: TRBV6-6; D: NA; size: NA; CDR3: CASSYDTEAFF; DNA: TGTGCCAGCAGTTACGACACTGAAGCTTTCTTT
J: TRBJ1-2; V: TRBV4-1; D: TRBD1; size: NA; CDR3: CASSQLTGEVGYTF; DNA: TGCGCCAGCAGCCAACTCACAGGGGAAGTTGGCTACACCTTC
J: TRBJ2-3; V: TRBV7-2; D: NA; size: NA; CDR3: CASSPRGAGSQDTQYF; DNA: TGTGCCAGCAGCCCGAGGGGGGCGGGAAGTCAAGATACGCAGTATTTT
J: TRBJ1-1; V: TRBV5-5; D: NA; size: NA; CDR3: CASSLEEGRTEAFF; DNA: TGTGCCAGCAGCTTGGAGGAGGGTAGGACTGAAGCTTTCTTT
J: TRBJ1-1; V: TRBV5-1; D: NA; size: NA; CDR3: CASSKSLGADTEAFF; DNA: TGCGCCAGCAGCAAGAGCTTGGGGGCGGACACTGAAGCTTTCTTT
J: TRBJ2-7; V: TRBV5-1; D: NA; size: NA; CDR3: CASTDMNSYEQYF; DNA: TGCGCCAGCACCGACATGAACTCCTACGAGCAGTACTTC
J: TRBJ2-1; V: TRBV6-5; D: TRBD2; size: once; CDR3: CASRGTSSNEQFF; DNA: TGTGCCAGCAGGGGGACTAGCAGCAATGAGCAGTTCTTC
J: TRBJ2-7; V: TRBV5-6; D: TRBD1; size: NA; CDR3: CASSPETGIRAYEQYF; DNA: TGTGCCAGCAGCCCCGAGACAGGGATCCGCGCCTACGAGCAGTACTTC
J: TRBJ2-2; V: TRBV29-1; D: TRBD1; size: NA; CDR3: CSAATGRAGELFF; DNA: TGCAGCGCCGCGACAGGGCGCGCCGGGGAGCTGTTTTTT
J: TRBJ2-7; V: TRBV28; D: TRBD1; size: once; CDR3: CASSGTGATYEQYF; DNA: TGTGCCAGCAGTGGGACAGGGGCAACCTACGAGCAGTACTTC
J: TRBJ1-5; V: TRBV28; D: TRBD1; size: NA; CDR3: CASSSGGNRYQPQHF; DNA: TGTGCCAGCAGTTCAGGGGGCAATCGTTATCAGCCCCAGCATTTT